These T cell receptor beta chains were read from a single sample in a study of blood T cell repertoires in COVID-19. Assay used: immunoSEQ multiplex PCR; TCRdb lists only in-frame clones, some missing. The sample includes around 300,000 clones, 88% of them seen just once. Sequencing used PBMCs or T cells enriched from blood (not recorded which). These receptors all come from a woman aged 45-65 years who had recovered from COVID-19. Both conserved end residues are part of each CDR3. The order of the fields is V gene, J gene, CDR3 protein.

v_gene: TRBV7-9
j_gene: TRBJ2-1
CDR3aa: CASSLLAGAQEQFF

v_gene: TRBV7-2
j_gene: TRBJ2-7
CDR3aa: CASSSPWALYEQYF

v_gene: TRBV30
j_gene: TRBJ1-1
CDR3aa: CAWSYRQGNTEAFF

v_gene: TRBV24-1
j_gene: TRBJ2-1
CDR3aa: CAVSGSGYEQFF

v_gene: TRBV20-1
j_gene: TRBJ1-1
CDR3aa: CSASGGQNTEAFF

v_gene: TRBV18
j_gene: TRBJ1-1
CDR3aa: CASSPQGADTEAFF

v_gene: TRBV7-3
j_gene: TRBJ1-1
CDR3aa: CASSEDGGEAFF

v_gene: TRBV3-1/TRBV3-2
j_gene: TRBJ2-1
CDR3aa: CASRPTPGAGDPNEQFF

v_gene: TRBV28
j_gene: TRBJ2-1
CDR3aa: CASSARTGTSGSSSYNEQFF

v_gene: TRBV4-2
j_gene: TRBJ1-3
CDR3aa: CASSQDPGSSGNTIYF

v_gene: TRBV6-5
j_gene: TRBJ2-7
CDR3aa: CASKGGSGKYEQYF

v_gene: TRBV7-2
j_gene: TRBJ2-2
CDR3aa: CASSYHGGPNTGELFF

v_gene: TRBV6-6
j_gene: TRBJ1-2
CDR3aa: CASSINISGYTF

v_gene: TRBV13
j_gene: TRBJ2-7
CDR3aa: CASRLAGGQGPEQYF

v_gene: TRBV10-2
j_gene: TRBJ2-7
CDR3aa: CASSDATSGREYEQYF

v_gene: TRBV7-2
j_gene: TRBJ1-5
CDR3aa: CASSLSPGQPQHF

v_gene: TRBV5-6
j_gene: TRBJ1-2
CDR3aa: CASSEGRATNYGYTF

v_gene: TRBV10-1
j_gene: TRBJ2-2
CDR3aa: CASSAGQGAQGGELFF

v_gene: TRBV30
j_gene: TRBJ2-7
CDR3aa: CAWSVDYTGEQYF

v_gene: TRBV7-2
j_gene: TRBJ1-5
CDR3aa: CASSPKGVSNQPQHF

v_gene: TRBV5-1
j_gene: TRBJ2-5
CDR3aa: CASTPGTSGQETQYF

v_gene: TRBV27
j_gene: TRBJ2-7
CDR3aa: CASRHTTGTTSYEQYF

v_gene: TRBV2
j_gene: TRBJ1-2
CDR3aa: CASSVSGDYGYTF

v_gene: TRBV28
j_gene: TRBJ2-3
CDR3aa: CASRSGSGDTQYF

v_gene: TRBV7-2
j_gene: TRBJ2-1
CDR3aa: CASSYPDRPYIQFF